The table lists the clone carrying this T cell receptor beta chain with many counts. Its antigen is as yet unknown. The sample belongs to a study of neurological immune-mediated disorders. Study outcomes and limitations: TCR clonal expansion peaked in HTLV-1-associated myelopathy patients and was lowest in multiple sclerosis patients.

With 10-nucleotide random UMIs included, cDNA was synthesized by 5'RACE. Whenever a sequencing run was performed, it yielded over 170 million TCR-beta sequences from 15-18 subjects. TCRdb reprocessed the 5' RACE reads via MiXCR and lists one record per CDR3 protein. Of around 42,000 distinct CDR3 sequences listed, about 14% were seen once; the top ten hold about 10%. The germline V gene has CDR1 SGHRS and CDR2 YFSETQ. V shed 3 bases and J 1 base; nucleotides not matched to a gene: 7. The CDR3 spans 17 residues. The time point here: longitudinal time-point 3. Where libraries were unsorted, they were derived from 2 million PBMCs stored at -80 degrees C.

This clonotype was sampled from a young man in good health. Sequencing was performed on PBMCs. The chain couples TRBV5-1 to TRBJ2-6, with TRBD1 matching over 7 bases. The CDR3 is CASSYWTGGSGANVLTF. CDR3 nucleotides: TGCGCCAGCAGCTACTGGACAGGCGGATCTGGGGCCAACGTCCTGACTTTC.